The following is a T cell receptor beta chain sequence with its context. These data belong to a study of control samples from healthy donors and cancer patients. The data were produced by immunoSEQ multiplex PCR, yet TCRdb's version contains in-frame clones alone and is incomplete. The repertoire consists of about 190,000 clones, with 90% to 95% occurring once and the leading ten covering approximately 1.8%. Trimming took 0 bases from V and 7 from J; bases not matched to a gene: 6. The CDR3 runs 14 residues. The germline gives CDR1 SGHRS, CDR2 YFSETQ. This TCR came from a young man in good health. The sequenced sample consisted of blood. The chain couples TRBV5-1 to TRBJ2-7; 8 nucleotides align to TRBD2. CDR3 in DNA: TGCGCCAGCAGCTTGGCGCGGGGGGCCGGGGAGCAGTACTTC. Its translation is CASSLARGAGEQYF. Full variable domain (rest looked up from reference TRBV5-1 and TRBJ2-7): KAGVTQTPRYLIKTRGQQVTLSCSPISGHRSVSWYQQTPGQGLQFLFEYFSETQRNKGNFPGRFSGRQFSNSRSEMNVSTLELGDSALYLCASSLARGAGEQYFGPGTRLTVT.